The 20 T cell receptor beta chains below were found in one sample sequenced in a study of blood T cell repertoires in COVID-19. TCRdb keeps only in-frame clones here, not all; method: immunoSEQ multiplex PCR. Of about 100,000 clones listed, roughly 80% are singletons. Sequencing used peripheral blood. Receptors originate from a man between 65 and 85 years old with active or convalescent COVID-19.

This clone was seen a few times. CDR3 region: CASSYRLAGVGEQFF. The CDR3 DNA is TGTGCCAGCAGCTATCGACTAGCGGGGGTAGGTGAGCAGTTCTTC. J is TRBJ2-1 and V is TRBV7-2, with 12 bases that match TRBD2. The CDR3 consists of 15 residues. V lost 4 bases and J lost 9; bases outside the gene matches: 7. CDR1 SGHTA and CDR2 FQGNSA come from the germline V gene.

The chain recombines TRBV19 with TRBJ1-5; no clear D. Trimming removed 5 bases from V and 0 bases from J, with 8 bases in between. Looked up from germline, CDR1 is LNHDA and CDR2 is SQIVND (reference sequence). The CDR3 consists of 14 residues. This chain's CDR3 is CASSSRHSNQPQHF. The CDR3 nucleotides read TGTGCCAGTAGTTCCAGACATAGCAATCAGCCCCAGCATTTT.

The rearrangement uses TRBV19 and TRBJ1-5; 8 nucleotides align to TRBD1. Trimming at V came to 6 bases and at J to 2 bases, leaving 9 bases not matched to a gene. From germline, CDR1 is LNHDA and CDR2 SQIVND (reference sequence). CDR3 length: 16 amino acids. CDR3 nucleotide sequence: TGTGCCAGTAGCTTGGACAGGGCAGCGGGCAATCAGCCCCAGCATTTT. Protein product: CASSLDRAAGNQPQHF.

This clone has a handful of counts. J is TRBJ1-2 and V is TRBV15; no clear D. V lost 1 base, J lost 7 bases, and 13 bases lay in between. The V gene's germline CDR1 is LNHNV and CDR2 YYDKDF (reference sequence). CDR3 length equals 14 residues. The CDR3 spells CATSRAMDGVGYTF. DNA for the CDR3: TGTGCCACCAGCAGAGCCATGGATGGAGTTGGCTACACCTTC.

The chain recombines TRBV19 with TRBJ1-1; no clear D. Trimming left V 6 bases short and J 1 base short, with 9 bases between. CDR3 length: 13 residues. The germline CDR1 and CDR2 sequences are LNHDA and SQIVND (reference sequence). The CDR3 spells CASSLERNTEAFF. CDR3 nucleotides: TGTGCCAGTAGCTTAGAACGGAACACTGAAGCTTTCTTT.

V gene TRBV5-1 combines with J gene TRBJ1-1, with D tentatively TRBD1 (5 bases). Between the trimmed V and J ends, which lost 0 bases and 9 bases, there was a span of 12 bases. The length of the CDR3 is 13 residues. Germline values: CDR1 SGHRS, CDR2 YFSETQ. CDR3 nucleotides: TGCGCCAGCAGCTTGGATCAGGGTCCCCAAGCTTTCTTT. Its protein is CASSLDQGPQAFF.

The CDR3 nucleotides are TGTGCCAGCAGTGCATTCACCGGGAGCAATCAGCCCCAGCATTTT. This codes for CASSAFTGSNQPQHF. The chain employs TRBV28 and TRBJ1-5; the D is unclear. V shed 5 bases and J shed 1 base, with 12 bases lying between them. The CDR3 contains 15 residues. Germline V gene lookup returns CDR1 MDHEN and CDR2 SYDVKM.

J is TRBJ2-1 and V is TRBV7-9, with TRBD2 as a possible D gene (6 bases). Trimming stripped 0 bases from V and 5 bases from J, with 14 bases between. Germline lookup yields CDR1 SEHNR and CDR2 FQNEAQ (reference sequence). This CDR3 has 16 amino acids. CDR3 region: CASSLAPLGLDNEQFF. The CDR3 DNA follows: TGTGCCAGCAGCTTAGCGCCGTTGGGACTCGACAATGAGCAGTTCTTC.

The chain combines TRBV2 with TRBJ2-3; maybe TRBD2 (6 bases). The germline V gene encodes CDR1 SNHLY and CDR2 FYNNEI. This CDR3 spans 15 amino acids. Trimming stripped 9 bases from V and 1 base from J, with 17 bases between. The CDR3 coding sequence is TGTGCCAGAAGCGCCGGGACTGCGGGCACAGATACGCAGTATTTT. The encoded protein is CARSAGTAGTDTQYF.

CDR3 nucleotides: TGTGCCAGCAGCCCTTGGGACTCCAACAATCAGCCCCAGCATTTT. It encodes CASSPWDSNNQPQHF. The chain joins TRBV4-2 to TRBJ1-5; maybe TRBD1 (5 bases). Germline loops: CDR1 LGHNA, CDR2 YNFKEQ. Deletions cut 4 bases from V and 3 bases from J, with 13 bases between. The CDR3 is made up of 15 amino acids.

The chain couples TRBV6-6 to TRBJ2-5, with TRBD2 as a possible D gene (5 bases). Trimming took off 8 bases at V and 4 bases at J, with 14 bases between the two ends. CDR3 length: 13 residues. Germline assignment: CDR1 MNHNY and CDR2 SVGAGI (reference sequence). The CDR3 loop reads CASSYPEGETQYF. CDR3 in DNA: TGTGCCAGCTCCTACCCCGAGGGAGAGACCCAGTACTTC.

The CDR3 coding sequence is TGCGCCAGCAGCTCAGACGACAGGTATCCTACTGAAGCTTTCTTT. It is translated as CASSSDDRYPTEAFF. The rearrangement joins TRBV5-1 to TRBJ1-1; tentatively, D is TRBD1 (6 bases). V lost 3 bases, J lost 5 bases, and 17 bases lay in between. The CDR3 is made up of 15 amino acids. Germline V gives CDR1 SGHRS, CDR2 YFSETQ.

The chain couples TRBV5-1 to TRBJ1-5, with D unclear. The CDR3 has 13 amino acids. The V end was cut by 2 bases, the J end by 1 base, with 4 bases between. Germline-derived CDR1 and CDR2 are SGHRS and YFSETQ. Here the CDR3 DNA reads TGCGCCAGCAGCTTCGGGAGCAATCAGCCCCAGCATTTT. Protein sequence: CASSFGSNQPQHF.

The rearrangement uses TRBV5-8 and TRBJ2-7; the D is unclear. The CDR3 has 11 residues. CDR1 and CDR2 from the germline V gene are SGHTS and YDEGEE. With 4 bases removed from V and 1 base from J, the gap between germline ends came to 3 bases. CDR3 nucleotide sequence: TGTGCCAGCAGCCCATCCTACGAGCAGTACTTC. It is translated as CASSPSYEQYF.

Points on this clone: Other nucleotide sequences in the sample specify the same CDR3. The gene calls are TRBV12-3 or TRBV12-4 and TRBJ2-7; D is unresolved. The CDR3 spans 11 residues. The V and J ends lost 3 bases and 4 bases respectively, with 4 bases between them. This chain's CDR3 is CASSLTYEQYF. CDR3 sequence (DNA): TGTGCCAGCAGTTTGACTTACGAGCAGTACTTC.

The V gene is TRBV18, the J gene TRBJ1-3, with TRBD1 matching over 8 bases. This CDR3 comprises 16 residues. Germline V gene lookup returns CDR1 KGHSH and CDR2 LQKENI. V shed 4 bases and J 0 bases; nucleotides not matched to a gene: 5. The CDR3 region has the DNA TGTGCCAGCTCACACGGACAGGGCGGCTCTGGAAACACCATATATTTT. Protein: CASSHGQGGSGNTIYF.

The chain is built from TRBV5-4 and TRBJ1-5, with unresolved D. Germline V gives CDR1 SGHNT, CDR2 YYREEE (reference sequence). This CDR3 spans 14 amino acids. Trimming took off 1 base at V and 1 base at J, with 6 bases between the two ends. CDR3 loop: CASSLWESNQPQHF. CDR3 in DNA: TGTGCCAGCAGCTTGTGGGAGAGCAATCAGCCCCAGCATTTT.

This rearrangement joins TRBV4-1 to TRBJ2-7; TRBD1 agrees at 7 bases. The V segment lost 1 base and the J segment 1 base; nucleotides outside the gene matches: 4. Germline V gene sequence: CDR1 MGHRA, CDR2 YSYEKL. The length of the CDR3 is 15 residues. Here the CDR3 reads CASSQAGTASYEQYF. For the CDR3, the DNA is TGCGCCAGCAGCCAAGCTGGGACAGCGTCCTACGAGCAGTACTTC.

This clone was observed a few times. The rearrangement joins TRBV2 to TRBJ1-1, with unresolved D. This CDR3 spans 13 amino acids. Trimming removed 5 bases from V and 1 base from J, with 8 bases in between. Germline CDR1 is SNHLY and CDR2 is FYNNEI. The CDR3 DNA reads TGTGCCAGCAGTCTACAGCCGAACACTGAAGCTTTCTTT. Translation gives CASSLQPNTEAFF.

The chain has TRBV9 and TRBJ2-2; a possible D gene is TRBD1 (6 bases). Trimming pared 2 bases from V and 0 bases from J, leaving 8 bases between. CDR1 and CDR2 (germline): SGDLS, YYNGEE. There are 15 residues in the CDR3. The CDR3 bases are TGTGCCAGCAGCGTTGGGACACCGAACACCGGGGAGCTGTTTTTT. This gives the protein CASSVGTPNTGELFF.